The T cell receptor beta chain described here comes from a study of regulatory T cells in long-lasting Graves disease (dated by TCRdb to the early 2020s). Turning to the overall study: Patients with newly diagnosed Graves' disease had been on antithyroid drugs for under 3 months. The study was registered as a clinical trial and conducted in China. Patients with persistent Graves' disease were compared with patients with newly diagnosed Graves' disease using TCR sequencing and RNA sequencing of peripheral blood. TCR sequencing covered around 13 persistent and some 20 newly diagnosed Graves' disease patients, about 35 samples in total.

This clonotype was detected ten times or more. It has no known antigen specificity. Qualities for individual bases were not recorded, and no much larger clone is one base off. Broader findings and caveats from the paper: TRBV28, TRBJ1-2 and TRBJ2-5 were preferentially used in persistent disease, while TRBV20-1 and TRBJ2-1 were favored in newly diagnosed disease. A larger number of public clonotypes was shared among persistent patients (approximately 3,000) than among newly diagnosed patients (roughly 970). Persistent Graves' disease patients showed lower TCR Shannon entropy and fewer highly expanded clones than newly diagnosed patients, suggesting clonal expansion. The authors noted that the small sample size was a limitation that may lower accuracy. Only peripheral blood was studied, because thyroid tissue, the primary lesion, was inaccessible. Sequencing and analysis were restricted to the TCR beta chain.

The receptor library was made with multiplex PCR. Sequencing instrument: Illumina HiSeq 4000. To build TCR beta libraries, CDR3 regions were amplified by Arm-PCR using iRepertoire HTBI primers. Gel purification was performed on PCR products prior to sequencing. The source study handled its data this way. Gene usage analysis of CDR3 amino acid clonotypes relied on the 62 TRBV and about 15 TRBJ segments identified across samples. COPE and FqMerger were used to merge the filtered high-quality paired reads into contigs. Contigs were aligned with BLAST to IMGT TRBV, TRBD and TRBJ reference genes, and CDR3 was defined per IMGT. Highly expanded clones were defined as clonotypes with a frequency above 0.1%. Shannon entropy was used to measure repertoire diversity, and the Gini coefficient was used to measure V-J evenness. A clonotype was considered public if more than one individual shared it. The public reads were quality trimmed at Q25 with fastp and then assembled into clones with MiXCR by TCRdb, keeping productive beta chains. Entries are consolidated by CDR3 protein sequence, retaining the most common genes and DNA. The V and J calls were determined by TCRdb, not by the authors. Here the sample has about 350,000 distinct CDR3 sequences; approximately 15% occur a single time. The top ten constitute just under 30% of the sample.

Per the germline V gene, ENHRY is the CDR1 and SYGVKD is the CDR2. V loses 10 bases, J loses 5 bases, and the germline ends lie 17 bases apart. The CDR3 measures 13 amino acids from cysteine to phenylalanine. The only DNA kept is the CDR3, 39 bases in frame from the first base. The time point label on this specimen signifies: newly diagnosed GD, antithyroid drugs for less than 3 months. For both TCR sequencing and RNA sequencing, RNA was extracted from PBMCs in TRIzol. The diagnosis of Graves' disease followed American Thyroid Association guidelines. Recruitment of patients was carried out at an endocrinology department in Xi'an, China. From each patient, about 9.7 milliliters of peripheral blood was collected into an EDTA anticoagulant tube. Ficoll Paque Plus density gradient separation was used to isolate PBMCs, and no further T cell sorting was performed. An Agilent 2100 Bioanalyzer and agarose gel were used to assess RNA quality, and a NanoDrop 2000 was used to measure RNA concentration.

Another study also made use of these data, one on T cells in Graves' hyperthyroidism and ophthalmopathy. The second publication reports: A patient counted as having stable Graves' hyperthyroidism if no progression to ophthalmopathy occurred over 18 months of follow-up. The hyperthyroidism patients were between 18 and 65 years old and newly diagnosed, with a disease duration of less than 2 months. Patients with uncontrolled infections, other autoimmune diseases, pregnancy or lactation were excluded. Clinical symptoms, serum thyroxine and TRAb, thyroid ultrasound, and orbital computed tomography formed the basis for the diagnoses. For the first round of RT-PCR on the TCR CDR3, the HTBI primer set was used together with the Qiagen OneStep RT-PCR kit. Most expanded thyroid clonotypes (frequency above 0.001) were also found in blood, which suggests that blood repertoires may mirror thyroid immune responses. A 13 V-J signature model separated ophthalmopathy from stable hyperthyroidism, with approximately 86% sensitivity and 81.08% specificity in cross-validation and 80%/75% in testing. In validation, progression to ophthalmopathy was predicted by the model with roughly 69% sensitivity and 72.22% specificity, a median of about 6.4 months before onset. A discovery cohort of roughly 100 patients, roughly 43 with Graves' ophthalmopathy and 55 to 60 with stable Graves' hyperthyroidism, was used to find distinguishing TCR V-J signatures. Prospective prediction of ophthalmopathy was tested in an independent validation cohort consisting of some 18 hyperthyroidism patients and approximately 16 patients who later progressed to ophthalmopathy. The 100 or so discovery patients were randomly split 7:3 into training and test sets. In addition, the study compared T-cell repertoires in thyroid tissue and in blood from roughly 6 Graves' hyperthyroidism patients. Once sampling was done, hyperthyroidism patients were given methimazole at a starting dose of 30 mg daily, whereas ophthalmopathy patients were given high-dose intravenous methylprednisolone. The libraries were constructed in a second round of multiplex PCR and then size-selected and purified. The libraries were sequenced on an Illumina HiSeq2000 using paired-end 100 bp reads. SOAPnuke was used to process the raw data, removing reads that contained adapters or uncalled bases, had a mean Phred below 15, or lacked an exact match to the constant primer or identifier. COPE v1.2.5 was used to merge the high-quality paired reads, and each unique nucleotide sequence was defined as a clonotype. Clonotypes were aligned to IMGT TRBV, TRBD and TRBJ reference segments using MiTCR v1.1. Analysis was restricted to V-J combinations with a frequency above 0.0001, which covered about 99% of repertoires. A TCS score was defined as the ratio of F50 (clonal expansion) to E x V (chaos), with BLOSUM62-based TCRdist applied between CDR3 peptides within each V-J. Welch's t-statistics and random forest reduced just over 500 V-J features to 13, which were used in a naive Bayes classifier (R e1071). No statistical method was used to set the sample size in advance, and investigators knew the group allocation. According to the paper, TCR Vbeta CDR3 sequencing was carried out on around 140 peripheral blood samples, which came from fewer than 50 ophthalmopathy, roughly 75 hyperthyroidism and about 17 progressor patients.

The clonotype was recovered from a man between 35 and 55 years old with Graves disease. Donor details come from another sample of the same person, matched by shared clones. Sequences were derived from peripheral blood mononuclear cells (PBMCs), sampled at new diagnosis, from a patient treated with antithyroid drugs. The sequence links TRBV10-3 to TRBJ2-5; perhaps TRBD2 is the D gene, with 6 bases matching. The CDR3 corresponds to CATTTRQYETQYF. The DNA sequence reads TGTGCCACTACGACTAGGCAGTATGAGACCCAGTACTTC.